This T cell receptor (beta chain) was recorded in a study of a mutant IDH1 vaccine in newly diagnosed glioma. At the level of the study: The therapy given earlier, which was standard therapy, consisted of radiotherapy, temozolomide, or both, and most of the patients received both.

The repertoire was sequenced with immunoSEQ multiplex PCR; TCRdb's copy has only in-frame clones and lacks some. Among approximately 100,000 clones, approximately 90% were seen once, and the ten largest hold approximately 0.57%. As for time point: baseline, week 1 (first vaccination visit). Treatment indicated: pre-vaccination baseline after standard-of-care therapy. Donors had new IDH1-mutant astrocytomas of WHO grade 3 or 4 (ATRX-lost). CDR1 and CDR2 (germline): KGHSH, LQKENI. This CDR3 region has 14 residues. Trimming removed 10 bases from V and 6 bases from J, with 21 bases in between. This TCR was sampled from a woman aged 50 to 65 with glioma. The chain joins TRBV18 to TRBJ1-1; D gene uncertain. The material was PBMCs, obtained from a glioma patient treated with radiotherapy, temozolomide or both. The CDR3 nucleotides are TGTGCCACGAAGGTGGGAAACCTTCTTCCTGAAGCTTTCTTT. This gives the protein CATKVGNLLPEAFF.